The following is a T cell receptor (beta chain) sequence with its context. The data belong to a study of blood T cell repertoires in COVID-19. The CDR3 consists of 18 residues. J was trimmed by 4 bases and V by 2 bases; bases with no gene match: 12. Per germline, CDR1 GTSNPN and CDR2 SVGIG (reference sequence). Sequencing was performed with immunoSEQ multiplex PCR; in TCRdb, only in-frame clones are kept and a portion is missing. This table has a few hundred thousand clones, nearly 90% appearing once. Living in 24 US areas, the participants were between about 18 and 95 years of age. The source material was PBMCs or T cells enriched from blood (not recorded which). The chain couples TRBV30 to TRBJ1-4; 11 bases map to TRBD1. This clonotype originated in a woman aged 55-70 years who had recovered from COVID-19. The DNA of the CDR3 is TGTGCCTGGAGTACGCGGGACAGGGGGTCTAGTGGTAATGAAAAACTGTTTTTT. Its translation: CAWSTRDRGSSGNEKLFF. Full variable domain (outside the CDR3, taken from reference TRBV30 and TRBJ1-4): SQTIHQWPATLVQPVGSPLSLECTVEGTSNPNLYWYRQAAGRGLQLLFYSVGIGQISSEVPQNLSASRPQDRQFILSSKKLLLSDSGFYLCAWSTRDRGSSGNEKLFFGSGTQLSVL.